One and the same sample provided the 27 T cell receptor beta chains below, sequenced in a study of blood T cells in healthy people across ages. PCR was performed a second time for roughly 7 to 12 cycles using a sample-barcoded 5' primer and a J-beta primer mix. TCRdb re-analysed the 5' RACE reads in MiXCR, keeping a single row per CDR3 protein. The sample has some 1.1 million distinct CDR3 sequences, more than 30% seen once. Input material: blood. The receptors come from a man younger than 35 in good health.

The chain has TRBV12-3 or TRBV12-4 and TRBJ2-5, with 7 bases identical to TRBD2. The CDR3 spans 13 residues. J was trimmed by 11 bases and V by 6 bases; bases with no gene match: 12. CDR3 sequence (DNA): TGTGCCAGCAGCCCCCACAGCGCGGGGGAGCAGTACTTC. Its protein is CASSPHSAGEQYF.

This clonotype has a handful of counts. The chain has TRBV6-6 and TRBJ1-1; D may be TRBD1 (6 bases). The CDR3 extends over 13 amino acids. From germline, CDR1 is MNHNY and CDR2 SVGAGI (reference sequence). Trimming pared 7 bases from V and 8 bases from J, leaving 17 bases between. The CDR3 loop is CASNAGAYKEAFF. In DNA form, the CDR3 reads TGTGCCAGCAATGCGGGGGCGTATAAGGAAGCTTTCTTT.

This clonotype was found a few times. This sequence joins TRBV3-1 and TRBJ2-1; 7 bases agree with TRBD2. The CDR3 totals 15 residues. Germline assignment: CDR1 LGHDT and CDR2 YNNKEL (reference sequence). With V trimmed by 0 bases and J by 4 bases, 3 bases remained unmatched. CDR3 sequence (DNA): TGTGCCAGCAGCCAAGATCTGGGGGGGTACAATGAGCAGTTCTTC. Protein sequence: CASSQDLGGYNEQFF.

This clonotype appeared a few times. J is TRBJ2-1 and V is TRBV6-2 or TRBV6-3; D gene uncertain. Germline V CDR1 and CDR2: MNHEY, SVGEGT. The germline V and J ends were trimmed by 3 bases and 3 bases, with 18 bases remaining between them. The CDR3 extends over 17 amino acids. In DNA, the CDR3 is TGTGCCAGCAGTTATCTCGGAATCCCCCATCTCTACAATGAGCAGTTCTTC. It translates to CASSYLGIPHLYNEQFF.

J is TRBJ2-3 and V is TRBV20-1, with D perhaps TRBD2 (5 bases). The CDR3 contains 14 residues. V was clipped by 6 bases and J by 1 base, with 14 bases between them. CDR1 is DFQATT, CDR2 SNEGSKA, per germline (reference sequence). CDR3 coding DNA: TGCAGTGCAACCCGACGAGCGGGCACAGATACGCAGTATTTT. This codes for CSATRRAGTDTQYF.

V is TRBV2 and J is TRBJ2-3, with D perhaps matching TRBD1 (7 bases). The CDR3 is 15 residues long. From germline, CDR1 is SNHLY and CDR2 FYNNEI. The V and J ends lost 3 bases and 2 bases respectively, with 12 bases between them. CDR3 amino acids: CASSDQGGFTDTQYF. CDR3 in DNA: TGTGCCAGCAGTGACCAGGGGGGATTCACAGATACGCAGTATTTT.

The chain recombines TRBV5-6 with TRBJ2-5; D unclear. Germline lookup yields CDR1 SGHDT and CDR2 YYEEEE. V dropped 4 bases and J dropped 11 bases, with 15 bases sitting between them. This CDR3 contains 12 residues. Written as DNA, the CDR3 is TGTGCCAGCAGCGCTTATGGTTTTGAGCAGTACTTC. It specifies CASSAYGFEQYF.

The rearrangement uses TRBV4-3 and TRBJ2-7; tentative D call: TRBD1 (6 bases). V gave up 0 bases and J gave up 7 bases, with 22 bases separating them. The CDR3 covers 17 residues. Germline lookup yields CDR1 LGHNA and CDR2 YSLEER. Written as DNA, the CDR3 is TGCGCCAGCAGCCAAGAGGAGCAAGCCGCAGGGGTTAAAGAGCAGTACTTC. Residues: CASSQEEQAAGVKEQYF.

The V and J genes are TRBV5-5 and TRBJ1-6; 8 bases agree with TRBD1. The CDR3 is made up of 16 amino acids. CDR1 is SGHKS, CDR2 YYEKEE, per germline (reference sequence). With 4 bases clipped from V and 5 bases from J, the junction kept 8 bases outside the gene matches. DNA of the CDR3: TGTGCCAGCAGCCCGGACAGGGCTCGCCATAATTCACCCCTCCACTTT. The encoded protein is CASSPDRARHNSPLHF.

This chain joins TRBV27 and TRBJ2-5, with D perhaps matching TRBD1 (6 bases). The CDR3 covers 13 residues. Germline lookup yields CDR1 MNHEY and CDR2 SMNVEV (reference sequence). V lost 2 bases and J lost 9, with 13 bases in between. For the CDR3, the DNA is TGTGCCAGCAGTTTAAACAGGGATGAGGCCCAGTACTTC. It codes for CASSLNRDEAQYF.

This clonotype was found a few times. The chain employs TRBV10-3 and TRBJ1-2, with D possibly matching TRBD1 (5 bases). Trimming took 5 bases from V and 3 from J, leaving 16 bases between them. The CDR3 has 15 amino acids. CDR1 is ENHRY and CDR2 is SYGVKD in the germline V gene. The CDR3 bases are TGTGCCATCAGTTTTACAGGTTCCGGGGACTATGGCTACACCTTC. Protein sequence: CAISFTGSGDYGYTF.

The chain is built from TRBV4-2 and TRBJ2-5; unclear D gene. The V end was cut by 3 bases, the J end by 7 bases, with 15 bases between. The germline CDR1 and CDR2 sequences are LGHNA and YNFKEQ. The CDR3 extends over 14 amino acids. The CDR3 DNA reads TGTGCCAGCAGCCAGGCTAGTAGTTTGGGGACCCAGTACTTC. Its protein is CASSQASSLGTQYF.

The chain carries TRBV4-3 and TRBJ1-1, with D perhaps matching TRBD1 (6 bases). Per germline, CDR1 LGHNA and CDR2 YSLEER. Trimming shortened V by 3 bases and J by 2 bases, and 13 bases separated the two germline ends. This CDR3 is built from 15 residues. DNA of the CDR3: TGCGCCAGCAGCCAGGGGGCATTCCATAACACTGAAGCTTTCTTT. Residues: CASSQGAFHNTEAFF.

This clonotype was recorded once. The V gene is TRBV5-1, the J gene TRBJ2-1, with D hard to call. The CDR3 contains 16 residues. V lost 2 bases, J lost 6 bases, and 18 bases lay in between. Germline assignment: CDR1 SGHRS and CDR2 YFSETQ. The CDR3 nucleotides read TGCGCCAGCAGCTTTGTGTCAGGCCTTTACATCAATGAGCAGTTCTTC. Its translation: CASSFVSGLYINEQFF.

This clonotype was counted only a few times. V usage is TRBV3-1 and J usage is TRBJ2-2; D is unclear. This CDR3 contains 12 residues. Germline CDR1 reads LGHDT; CDR2 reads YNNKEL (reference sequence). Between the trimmed V and J ends, which lost 4 bases and 8 bases, there was a span of 8 bases. CDR3 in DNA: TGTGCCAGCAGCCCGCCTCGAGGGGAGCTGTTTTTT. Its protein is CASSPPRGELFF.

A note on this clonotype: The junction and the germline gene differ at one end; a read error may be behind it. The V gene is TRBV28, the J gene TRBJ1-6, with D unclear. The CDR3 is made up of 13 amino acids. Germline V gene data show CDR1 as MDHEN and CDR2 as SYDVKM. The CDR3 nucleotides read TGTGCCGGCAGTCCCACATTTAATTCACCCCTCCACTTT. Protein sequence: CAGSPTFNSPLHF.

The J gene is TRBJ2-5, the V gene TRBV12-3 or TRBV12-4, with 12 bases matching TRBD2. The CDR3 is 15 residues long. The V segment lost 4 bases and the J segment 4 bases; nucleotides outside the gene matches: 4. The CDR3: CASSYPGLAGETQYF. In DNA, the CDR3 is TGTGCCAGCAGTTATCCGGGACTAGCGGGAGAGACCCAGTACTTC.

This clonotype was seen more than once but under ten times. The chain joins TRBV7-9 to TRBJ1-5; a possible D gene is TRBD1 (5 bases). Germline V gene sequence: CDR1 SEHNR, CDR2 FQNEAQ (reference sequence). The CDR3 contains 16 residues. V lost 4 bases and J 0 bases, leaving 13 bases between the germline ends. The chain's CDR3 is CASSSVDSYSNQPQHF. CDR3 DNA: TGTGCCAGCAGCTCGGTAGACAGTTATAGCAATCAGCCCCAGCATTTT.

In this sample, this clonotype turned up a few times. The chain employs TRBV12-3 or TRBV12-4 and TRBJ1-1, with a possible D match to TRBD1 (5 bases). There are 15 residues in the CDR3. Trimming stripped 2 bases from V and 0 bases from J, with 10 bases between. CDR3 DNA sequence: TGTGCCAGCAGTTTAACGTCAGGGTTGAACACTGAAGCTTTCTTT. It translates to CASSLTSGLNTEAFF.

This clonotype was counted ten times or more. This chain uses TRBV28 with TRBJ2-7, with 10 bases that match TRBD1. The CDR3 loop spans 15 amino acids. Germline loops: CDR1 MDHEN, CDR2 SYDVKM. The V gene end was trimmed by 2 bases and the J gene end by 4 bases; junction bases not matched to a gene: 5. The CDR3 DNA follows: TGTGCCAGCAGTTTAAGCGACAGGGGGCGTTACGAGCAGTACTTC. Its translation is CASSLSDRGRYEQYF.

A remark on this clonotype: The germline gene is not matched at one end of the junction; a read error may be the cause. The chain uses TRBV29-1 and TRBJ2-5; no reliable D call. CDR1 SQVTM and CDR2 ANQGSEA come from the germline V gene. This CDR3 is 12 amino acids long. The CDR3 protein is CGVRSWGETQYF. Written as DNA, the CDR3 is TGCGGCGTTCGGTCCTGGGGTGAGACCCAGTACTTC.

This clonotype showed up just a few times. The chain carries TRBV7-9 and TRBJ1-1; 11 positions agree with TRBD1. The CDR3 has 15 amino acids. Germline trimming cut 5 bases from V and 6 bases from J; bases unmatched to any gene: 8. Germline V lookup: CDR1 SEHNR, CDR2 FQNEAQ (reference sequence). The CDR3 nucleotides read TGTGCCAGCAGCCAACGGACAGGGGGCATCGCTGAAGCTTTCTTT. The encoded protein is CASSQRTGGIAEAFF.

The CDR3 region is CASSPNRGGQPQHF. CDR3 in DNA: TGTGCCAGCAGCCCAAACAGGGGTGGACAGCCCCAGCATTTT. This sequence joins TRBV7-9 and TRBJ1-5; 7 bases match TRBD1. Germline CDR1 and CDR2: SEHNR and FQNEAQ (reference sequence). The CDR3 runs to 14 residues. Unmatched junction bases numbered 8, after V lost 5 bases and J lost 7 bases. The full variable domain, rest sourced from reference TRBV7-9 and TRBJ1-5, is DTGVSQNPRHKITKRGQNVTFRCDPISEHNRLYWYRQTLGQGPEFLTYFQNEAQLEKSRLLSDRFSAERPKGSFSTLEIQRTEQGDSAMYLCASSPNRGGQPQHFGDGTRLSIL.

The genes are TRBV11-3 and TRBJ2-5; no clear D. Per germline, CDR1 SGHNT and CDR2 YENEEA. The CDR3 runs 14 residues. V was pared by 5 bases and J by 2 bases, with 12 bases between. The CDR3 reads CASSPDGDQETQYF. The CDR3 DNA sequence: TGTGCCAGCAGCCCAGATGGGGATCAAGAGACCCAGTACTTC.

The CDR3 region has the DNA TGTGCCAGCAGCGAGTCTACCGGAGAGTTTAGGAGCTCCTATAATTCACCCCTCCACTTT. Encoded protein: CASSESTGEFRSSYNSPLHF. This sequence joins TRBV12-3 or TRBV12-4 and TRBJ1-6; unclear D gene. The V and J ends lost 6 bases and 0 bases respectively, with 24 bases between them. This CDR3 region has 20 residues.

The chain employs TRBV30 and TRBJ1-1; no reliable D call. V dropped 1 base and J dropped 1 base, with 10 bases sitting between them. The V gene's germline CDR1 is GTSNPN and CDR2 SVGIG (reference sequence). CDR3 length: 14 amino acids. Here the CDR3 reads CAWSGSVRNTEAFF. The DNA for the CDR3 is TGTGCCTGGAGTGGATCGGTCAGGAACACTGAAGCTTTCTTT.

This clonotype came up once. The rearrangement uses TRBV27 and TRBJ2-5, with 8 bases that match TRBD2. Trimming at V came to 2 bases and at J to 11 bases, leaving 13 bases not matched to a gene. The CDR3 consists of 15 residues. CDR1 is MNHEY and CDR2 is SMNVEV in the germline V gene (reference sequence). The CDR3: CASSLVGGEYNEQYF. The DNA for the CDR3 is TGTGCCAGCAGTTTAGTCGGGGGGGAATACAATGAGCAGTACTTC.